This T cell receptor beta chain was captured in a study of T cells in localized non-small cell lung cancer. A word on this clone: Its antigen is unknown.

Findings and limits, study-wide: Researchers found a median about 53 of the top 100 tumor clones in adjacent lung. Investigators sequenced only a single tumor region, leaving heterogeneity possible. Exceeding tumor, uninvolved adjacent lung had the highest T cell clonality.

Produced via immunoSEQ multiplex PCR; TCRdb's table is partial and in-frame only. The sample lists 30,000 to 35,000 clones; around 93% were seen once. The CDR3 has 11 amino acids. The germline gives CDR1 SNHLY, CDR2 FYNNEI. Trimming removed 7 bases from V and 13 bases from J, with 13 bases in between. The sequence was collected from a female donor over 55 with stage I lung adenocarcinoma. This rearrangement joins TRBV2 to TRBJ1-4; D is uncertain. Source: peripheral blood, taken before any cancer treatment. The CDR3 DNA sequence: TGTGCCAGCACTTTCGAGGGAAGACTGTTTTTT. Its protein is CASTFEGRLFF.